Shown below are 20 T cell receptor beta chains from a single sample sequenced in a study of control samples from healthy donors and cancer patients. TCRdb's copy holds only in-frame clones and misses some; the assay was immunoSEQ multiplex PCR. The table records 200,000 to 250,000 clones, just under 95% of them present only once. Material for sequencing was blood. These receptors were obtained from a man aged 45 to 65 in good health.

There are a few counts of this clone. V usage is TRBV19 and J usage is TRBJ2-5; no reliable D call. The germline gives CDR1 LNHDA, CDR2 SQIVND (reference sequence). This CDR3 comprises 13 residues. Trimming shortened V by 4 bases and J by 2 bases, and 8 bases separated the two germline ends. The CDR3, as DNA: TGTGCCAGTAGTAGCCCACCACAAGAGACCCAGTACTTC. Protein: CASSSPPQETQYF.

The chain combines TRBV7-9 with TRBJ2-5, with TRBD1 identical over 7 bases. After removal of 6 bases from V and 3 bases from J, the junction contained 10 bases not matched to a gene. CDR1 and CDR2 (germline): SEHNR, FQNEAQ (reference sequence). The CDR3 has 15 residues. CDR3 residues: CASRSGTVTEETQYF. Written as DNA, the CDR3 is TGTGCCAGCAGATCCGGGACAGTGACTGAAGAGACCCAGTACTTC.

The rearrangement uses TRBV30 and TRBJ1-1; TRBD1 matches at 7 bases. CDR3 length equals 12 residues. V shed 4 bases, J shed 6 bases, and the junction held 5 bases outside the gene matches. Germline-derived CDR1 and CDR2 are GTSNPN and SVGIG (reference sequence). CDR3 sequence reads: CAWNRGNPEAFF. CDR3 in DNA: TGTGCCTGGAACAGGGGAAACCCTGAAGCTTTCTTT.

The rearrangement uses TRBV6-5 and TRBJ2-7; 7 bases are a match to TRBD1. CDR1 is MNHEY, CDR2 SVGAGI, per germline. This CDR3 region has 15 residues. V trimming: 6 bases; J trimming: 1 base; junction bases outside the gene matches: 9. The CDR3 DNA is TGTGCCAGCAGCCCCGCCTCGACAGGGTCCTACGAGCAGTACTTC. This gives the protein CASSPASTGSYEQYF.

The rearrangement uses TRBV19 and TRBJ2-3; 7 bases align to TRBD1. This CDR3 has 12 amino acids. V gave up 6 bases and J gave up 6 bases; unmatched junction bases: 3. Per the germline V gene, CDR1 is LNHDA and CDR2 is SQIVND (reference sequence). This chain's CDR3 is CASRPGQDTQYF. CDR3 sequence (DNA): TGTGCCAGTAGACCGGGACAGGATACGCAGTATTTT.

The J gene is TRBJ2-3, the V gene TRBV6-5; 7 nucleotides match TRBD1. The CDR3 covers 13 residues. The V gene's germline CDR1 is MNHEY and CDR2 SVGAGI. The J segment lost 7 bases and the V segment lost 6 bases, leaving 7 bases of the junction unmatched. CDR3 sequence reads: CASSRQGRNTQYF. The DNA of the CDR3 is TGTGCCAGCAGCAGACAGGGCAGGAATACGCAGTATTTT.

This chain links TRBV5-1 with TRBJ1-2; D call uncertain. Germline V CDR1 and CDR2: SGHRS, YFSETQ. The CDR3 runs 14 residues. The ends were cut back, 6 bases at V and 4 bases at J, with 16 bases in the middle. The CDR3 sequence: CASTQTGLGYGYTF. The DNA for the CDR3 is TGCGCCAGCACCCAGACCGGGCTTGGCTATGGCTACACCTTC. The full variable domain, rest sourced from reference TRBV5-1 and TRBJ1-2, is KAGVTQTPRYLIKTRGQQVTLSCSPISGHRSVSWYQQTPGQGLQFLFEYFSETQRNKGNFPGRFSGRQFSNSRSEMNVSTLELGDSALYLCASTQTGLGYGYTFGSGTRLTVV.

The chain carries TRBV11-1 and TRBJ1-1; TRBD1 matches at 7 bases. The CDR3 is made up of 15 amino acids. CDR1 SGHAT and CDR2 FQDESV come from the germline V gene (reference sequence). With V trimmed by 6 bases and J by 1 base, 8 bases remained unmatched. CDR3: CASRDAGTANTEAFF. The CDR3 region has the DNA TGTGCCAGCAGGGACGCCGGGACAGCGAACACTGAAGCTTTCTTT.

J is TRBJ1-3 and V is TRBV18, with D possibly matching TRBD1 (5 bases). Germline CDR1 and CDR2: KGHSH and LQKENI. V was pared by 6 bases and J by 2 bases, with 14 bases between. The CDR3 consists of 15 residues. CDR3 DNA sequence: TGTGCCAGCTCGTCAGTGGGGGATCCTGGAAACACCATATATTTT. Its protein product is CASSSVGDPGNTIYF.

The genes are TRBV7-9 and TRBJ2-1; D possibly uses TRBD1 or TRBD2 (5 bases each). V lost 3 bases to trimming and J lost 9 bases, with 15 bases between them. CDR1 and CDR2 (germline): SEHNR, FQNEAQ (reference sequence). CDR3 length: 14 amino acids. CDR3 nucleotide sequence: TGTGCCAGCAGCTTCCGGGACGCCCTTTCTGAGCAGTTCTTC. This codes for CASSFRDALSEQFF.

This chain joins TRBV2 and TRBJ1-4; 7 bases fit TRBD1. Germline V gives CDR1 SNHLY, CDR2 FYNNEI. Germline trimming cut 4 bases from V and 5 bases from J; bases unmatched to any gene: 7. The CDR3 runs to 15 residues. The CDR3 region is CASSGGGTENEKLFF. For the CDR3, the DNA is TGTGCCAGCAGTGGGGGGGGGACAGAGAATGAAAAACTGTTTTTT.

The chain couples TRBV18 to TRBJ1-1, with D possibly matching TRBD1 (5 bases). From germline, CDR1 is KGHSH and CDR2 LQKENI. Trimming shortened V by 0 bases and J by 3 bases, and 11 bases separated the two germline ends. The CDR3 extends over 15 amino acids. CDR3 region: CASSPPSGADTEAFF. In nucleotides, the CDR3 is TGTGCCAGCTCACCACCGTCCGGGGCTGACACTGAAGCTTTCTTT.

The chain links TRBV6-2 or TRBV6-3 to TRBJ1-3, with D unresolved. Trimming pared 2 bases from V and 4 bases from J, leaving 12 bases between. The CDR3 has 15 residues. Germline loops: CDR1 MNHEY, CDR2 SVGEGT. In DNA form, the CDR3 reads TGTGCCAGCAGTTACACTGGATTATCCGGAAACACCATATATTTT. Its translation: CASSYTGLSGNTIYF.

This clone appeared once. The chain uses TRBV28 and TRBJ1-1, with D possibly TRBD1 on 5 matching bases. With 2 bases removed from V and 5 bases from J, the gap between germline ends came to 9 bases. The germline CDR1 and CDR2 sequences are MDHEN and SYDVKM. This CDR3 is built from 13 residues. In DNA form, the CDR3 reads TGTGCCAGCAGTTTAATCGGGACGACTGAAGCTTTCTTT. This translates into CASSLIGTTEAFF.

The chain has TRBV7-2 and TRBJ1-6; weak D call: TRBD1 (6 bases). The CDR3 extends over 15 amino acids. V dropped 5 bases and J dropped 6 bases, with 14 bases sitting between them. CDR1 and CDR2 from the germline V gene are SGHTA and FQGNSA. The CDR3 spells CASSVRGQTNSPLHF. The CDR3 DNA is TGTGCCAGCAGCGTACGAGGACAGACTAATTCACCCCTCCACTTT.

The chain carries TRBV11-2 and TRBJ2-7; 9 bases match TRBD2. With 3 bases clipped from V and 3 bases from J, the junction kept 12 bases outside the gene matches. The CDR3 is made up of 17 amino acids. Germline assignment: CDR1 SGHAT and CDR2 FQNNGV. The CDR3 bases are TGTGCCAGCAGCTTCGAATCCGGGCTAGCGGGGTTCTACGAGCAGTACTTC. Its protein product is CASSFESGLAGFYEQYF.

V gene TRBV4-1 combines with J gene TRBJ1-6; D not resolved. Germline V gives CDR1 MGHRA, CDR2 YSYEKL. V lost 0 bases and J lost 0, with 15 bases in between. The length of the CDR3 is 19 residues. The chain's CDR3 is CASSQDLGGRSSYNSPLHF. The CDR3 bases are TGCGCCAGCAGCCAAGATCTTGGAGGCAGGAGCTCCTATAATTCACCCCTCCACTTT.

The V gene is TRBV28, the J gene TRBJ1-5; D remains ambiguous. The V end was cut by 3 bases, the J end by 5 bases, with 14 bases between. The CDR3 covers 15 residues. Germline V gene sequence: CDR1 MDHEN, CDR2 SYDVKM. This CDR3 is CASSFLAEGYQPQHF. The CDR3 DNA sequence: TGTGCCAGCAGTTTTCTGGCGGAGGGCTATCAGCCCCAGCATTTT.

V and J are TRBV5-5 and TRBJ1-1; 7 nucleotides agree with TRBD1. Germline values: CDR1 SGHKS, CDR2 YYEKEE (reference sequence). The V segment lost 2 bases and the J segment 0 bases; nucleotides outside the gene matches: 4. The CDR3 loop spans 15 amino acids. The DNA of the CDR3 is TGTGCCAGCAGCTTCGAGGACAGGTTGAACACTGAAGCTTTCTTT. Its protein product is CASSFEDRLNTEAFF.

The chain employs TRBV5-6 and TRBJ2-6; D uncertain. CDR3 size: 13 residues. Germline CDR1 and CDR2: SGHDT and YYEEEE. Between the trimmed V and J ends, which lost 2 bases and 4 bases, there was a span of 4 bases. The CDR3 spells CASSFTGANVLTF. DNA for the CDR3: TGTGCCAGCAGCTTTACCGGGGCCAACGTCCTGACTTTC.